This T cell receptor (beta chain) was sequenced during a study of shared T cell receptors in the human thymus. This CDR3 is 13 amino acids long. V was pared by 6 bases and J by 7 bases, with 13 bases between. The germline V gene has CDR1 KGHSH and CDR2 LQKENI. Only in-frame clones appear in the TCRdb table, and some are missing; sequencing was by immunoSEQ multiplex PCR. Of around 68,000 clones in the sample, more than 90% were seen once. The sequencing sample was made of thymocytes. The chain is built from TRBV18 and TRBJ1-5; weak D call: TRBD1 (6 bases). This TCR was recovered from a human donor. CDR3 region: CASSPGDGQPQHF. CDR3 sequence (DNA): TGTGCCAGCTCTCCAGGGGATGGGCAGCCCCAGCATTTT.